A selection of T cell receptor beta chains follows, all from one sample in a study of cytomegalovirus exposure and HLA in healthy donors. TCRdb's table, derived via immunoSEQ multiplex PCR, lists solely in-frame clones and lacks some. Here the sample spans 200,000 to 250,000 clones, 80% to 85% being singletons. Sequencing was done on a sample of PBMCs. The source is a woman aged 55-69 years in good health and CMV-seropositive. The CDR3 runs from the conserved cysteine through the conserved F or W. The D gene is left open where the match is weak. Clone size is given for some rows only: seen once, a few or many times, or a class if the clone is expanded.

>NA|NA|TRBJ1-2|TRBV7-9
CSSSPGLRANYGYTF
TGTTCCAGCAGCCCGGGACTGCGAGCTAACTATGGCTACACCTTC
>NA|TRBD1|TRBJ1-2|TRBV9
CASSTRQGGYGYTF
TGTGCCAGCAGCACTCGACAGGGCGGCTATGGCTACACCTTC
>NA|TRBD2|TRBJ2-7|TRBV28
CASSLTSGSYEQYF
TGTGCCAGCAGTTTAACTAGCGGGAGCTACGAGCAGTACTTC
>once|TRBD1|TRBJ2-7|TRBV11-3
CASSTGTGLRDEQYF
TGTGCCAGCAGTACCGGGACAGGGCTTCGCGACGAGCAGTACTTC
>NA|NA|TRBJ2-7|TRBV5-6
CASSSGTPLGYYEQYF
TGTGCCAGCAGCTCGGGGACTCCCCTCGGTTACTACGAGCAGTACTTC
>NA|TRBD1|TRBJ2-1|TRBV5-1
CASAGTGGNEQFF
TGCGCCAGCGCCGGGACAGGGGGCAATGAGCAGTTCTTC
>NA|NA|TRBJ1-5|TRBV6-1
CASSIQGSQPQHF
TGTGCCAGCAGTATACAGGGTAGCCAGCCCCAGCATTTT
>NA|NA|TRBJ1-5|TRBV28
CASSSPKTGWNQPQHF
TGTGCCAGCAGTTCCCCAAAGACAGGATGGAATCAGCCCCAGCATTTT
>NA|NA|TRBJ2-5|TRBV9
CASSVGIRDIQETQYF
TGTGCCAGCAGCGTCGGAATCCGGGACATACAAGAGACCCAGTACTTC
>NA|TRBD2|TRBJ2-7|TRBV18
CASSRLAGELEQYF
TGTGCCAGCTCAAGACTAGCGGGAGAGCTCGAGCAGTACTTC
>NA|NA|TRBJ2-2|TRBV10-3
CAIRTDRNTGELFF
TGTGCCATCAGGACGGACAGAAACACCGGGGAGCTGTTTTTT
>NA|NA|TRBJ2-1|TRBV10-1
CASSEYPAASYNEQFF
TGCGCCAGCAGTGAGTACCCAGCGGCCTCCTACAATGAGCAGTTCTTC
>NA|TRBD2|TRBJ2-1|TRBV6-1
CASSEGRTSGSIPYNEQFF
TGTGCCAGCAGTGAAGGAAGGACTAGCGGGAGCATCCCCTACAATGAGCAGTTCTTC
>few|NA|TRBJ1-3|TRBV27
CASSFSGGSGNTIYF
TGTGCCAGCAGTTTTTCCGGGGGCTCTGGAAACACCATATATTTT
>once|TRBD2|TRBJ2-1|TRBV10-2
CASRLAGGLYDEQFF
TGCGCCAGCAGGCTAGCGGGAGGGCTCTACGATGAGCAGTTCTTC
>NA|TRBD2|TRBJ2-1|TRBV7-2
CASSLRSGSYNEQFF
TGTGCCAGCAGCTTAAGAAGCGGGAGCTACAATGAGCAGTTCTTC
>once|NA|TRBJ1-1|TRBV11-1
CASSLDRFMNTEAFF
TGTGCCAGCAGCTTAGACAGGTTCATGAACACTGAAGCTTTCTTT
>NA|TRBD2|TRBJ2-1|TRBV9
CASSVGIGTSTNEQFF
TGTGCCAGCAGCGTAGGGATCGGGACTAGTACCAATGAGCAGTTCTTC
>few|TRBD1|TRBJ1-4|TRBV2
CASSQTGTVNEKLFF
TGTGCCAGCAGCCAAACCGGGACAGTAAATGAAAAACTGTTTTTT
>NA|TRBD1|TRBJ2-2|TRBV9
CASSRTGPGELFF
TGTGCCAGCAGCCGGACAGGCCCCGGGGAGCTGTTTTTT
>NA|TRBD2|TRBJ2-7|TRBV2
CASSSSGKPYEQYF
TGTGCCAGCAGTTCTAGCGGTAAACCATACGAGCAGTACTTC
>NA|NA|TRBJ2-7|TRBV5-1
CASSLVAGGTYEQYF
TGCGCCAGCAGCTTGGTCGCAGGGGGGACGTACGAGCAGTACTTC
>NA|NA|TRBJ1-1|TRBV28
CASKRQGRLNTEAFF
TGTGCCAGCAAAAGGCAGGGAAGGCTGAACACTGAAGCTTTCTTT
>NA|TRBD2|TRBJ2-3|TRBV2
CASPSGRARDADTQYF
TGTGCCAGCCCTAGCGGGAGGGCCAGGGACGCAGATACGCAGTATTTT
>NA|TRBD2|TRBJ2-3|TRBV23-1
CASSQPGLVTDTQYF
TGCGCCAGCAGTCAACCGGGACTAGTCACAGATACGCAGTATTTT
>NA|NA|TRBJ2-7|TRBV6-1
CASSGLVYEQYF
TGTGCCAGCAGTGGACTAGTCTACGAGCAGTACTTC
>NA|NA|TRBJ2-5|TRBV4-1
CASSQGPRETQYF
TGCGCCAGCAGCCAAGGGCCCCGAGAGACCCAGTACTTC
>NA|NA|TRBJ2-1|TRBV20-1
CSASRQYEQFF
TGCAGTGCTAGTCGACAGTATGAGCAGTTCTTC
>NA|NA|TRBJ1-1|TRBV29-1
CSVEGRLQNTEAFF
TGCAGCGTTGAAGGGAGACTGCAGAACACTGAAGCTTTCTTT
>NA|NA|TRBJ1-3|TRBV19
CASSMTPLRSGNTIYF
TGTGCCAGTAGTATGACACCTTTACGTTCTGGAAACACCATATATTTT
>NA|TRBD2|TRBJ2-1|TRBV7-2
CASSLATGLAGYEQFF
TGTGCCAGCAGCTTAGCCACGGGACTAGCGGGTTATGAGCAGTTCTTC
>NA|TRBD2|TRBJ2-3|TRBV4-2
CASSRLAGGGTDTQYF
TGTGCCAGCAGCCGACTAGCGGGAGGTGGCACAGATACGCAGTATTTT
>once|TRBD2|TRBJ2-1|TRBV19
CASSMAGTSKSSSYNEQFF
TGTGCCAGTAGTATGGCAGGGACTAGCAAATCGAGCTCCTACAATGAGCAGTTCTTC
>once|NA|TRBJ2-2|TRBV5-6
CASSLYSLNTGELFF
TGTGCCAGCAGCTTGTACTCCCTTAACACCGGGGAGCTGTTTTTT
>NA|TRBD2|TRBJ2-1|TRBV5-6
CASSFGASGSFNEQFF
TGTGCCAGCAGCTTCGGGGCTAGCGGGAGTTTCAATGAACAGTTCTTC
>NA|TRBD1|TRBJ1-5|TRBV5-1
CASSPGGANQPQHF
TGCGCCAGCAGCCCAGGGGGAGCAAATCAGCCCCAGCATTTT
>NA|NA|TRBJ1-5|TRBV28
CASRTHRVSSNQPQHF
TGTGCCAGCAGGACCCATCGGGTATCGAGCAATCAGCCCCAGCATTTT
>few|NA|TRBJ1-1|TRBV18
CASSPFRENTEAFF
TGTGCCAGCTCACCTTTCCGGGAGAACACTGAAGCTTTCTTT
>NA|NA|TRBJ2-2|TRBV5-4
CASSLAGTGELFF
TGTGCCAGCAGCTTGGCAGGAACCGGGGAGCTGTTTTTT
>NA|TRBD1|TRBJ1-5|TRBV9
CASKPDLQGDRVYSNQPQHF
TGTGCCAGCAAACCCGACTTACAGGGGGACCGAGTTTATAGCAATCAGCCCCAGCATTTT